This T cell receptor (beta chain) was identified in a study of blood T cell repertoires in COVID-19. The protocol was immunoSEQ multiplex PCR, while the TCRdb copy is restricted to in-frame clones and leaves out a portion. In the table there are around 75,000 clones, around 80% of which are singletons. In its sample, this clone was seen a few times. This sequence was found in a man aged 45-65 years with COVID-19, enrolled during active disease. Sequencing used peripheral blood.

The CDR3 here is CASSDAGFGNTEAFF. The CDR3 DNA reads TGTGCCAGCAGCGACGCAGGGTTTGGGAACACTGAAGCTTTCTTT. The gene calls are TRBV7-3 and TRBJ1-1; a weak D match, TRBD1 (5 bases). Germline lookup yields CDR1 SGHTA and CDR2 FQGTGA. V shed 5 bases and J shed 1 base, with 14 bases lying between them. The CDR3 covers 15 residues.